This T cell receptor beta chain was sequenced in a study of identical twins. TCRdb re-analysed the 5' RACE reads in MiXCR, keeping a single row per CDR3 protein. Among roughly 540,000 distinct CDR3 sequences listed, 20% to 25% were seen once. The CDR3 length is 16 residues. CDR1 is SGHKS, CDR2 YYEKEE, per germline (reference sequence). The V gene lost 2 bases and the J gene lost 6 bases, with 17 bases spanning the gap. These data were also filed under a second study, of T cells expressing NK-cell markers.

This receptor was identified in a woman between 18 and 30 years old in good health. The sequencing sample was made of CD4+ T cells sorted from blood. The rearrangement uses TRBV5-5 and TRBJ2-2, with D perhaps matching TRBD1 (6 bases). Written as DNA, the CDR3 is TGTGCCAGCAGCTTTCTTATTCAGGGGAGCGCCGGGGAGCTGTTTTTT. It translates to CASSFLIQGSAGELFF.